The rows below give T cell receptor beta chains drawn from one sample of a study of shared clonotypes between healthy human individuals. Some clones are missing from TCRdb's copy, which holds only in-frame ones; the method was immunoSEQ multiplex PCR. The top ten clones hold 0.5% to 0.6% of a sample with 800,000 to 1,200,000 clones, around three quarters of them seen once. The sequencing input was memory CD4+ T cells from PBMCs. These receptors all stem from a man aged 18 to 29 in good health. Some clones in this sample may be carry-over from other donors' samples. Each CDR3 is given with its conserved first and last residue. The size field is filled for only some rows; it gives once, few, many or a size class.

clone_size | cdr3_length | v_call | cdr3_aa
. | 15 | TRBV5-1 | CASGALAGLTDTQYF
. | 16 | TRBV7-9 | CASSSRIGSGSPEQFF
. | 14 | TRBV5-1 | CASSSQGLPGEQYF
. | 16 | TRBV2 | CASSDVAGGSYNEQFF
. | 14 | TRBV6-6 | CATRAEPNTGELFF
. | 14 | TRBV11-2 | CASSPQPAGEKLFF
once | 11 | TRBV23-1 | CASSQEAGAFF
. | 18 | TRBV9 | CASSSRRGAHAGTDTQYF
. | 14 | TRBV28 | CASLSGGTTYEQYF
once | 14 | TRBV27 | CASSLSQGAGELFF
. | 13 | TRBV5-6 | CASSLTSGNEQFF
. | 13 | TRBV18 | CASSPIGITEAFF
. | 13 | TRBV7-2 | CASSFQSGTEAFF
. | 12 | TRBV5-4 | CASSLGQETQYF
. | 14 | TRBV6-1 | CASRRDRSTDTQYF
. | 14 | TRBV7-9 | CASSTSGTLYGYTF
. | 16 | TRBV5-1 | CASPSWGGASPYEQYF